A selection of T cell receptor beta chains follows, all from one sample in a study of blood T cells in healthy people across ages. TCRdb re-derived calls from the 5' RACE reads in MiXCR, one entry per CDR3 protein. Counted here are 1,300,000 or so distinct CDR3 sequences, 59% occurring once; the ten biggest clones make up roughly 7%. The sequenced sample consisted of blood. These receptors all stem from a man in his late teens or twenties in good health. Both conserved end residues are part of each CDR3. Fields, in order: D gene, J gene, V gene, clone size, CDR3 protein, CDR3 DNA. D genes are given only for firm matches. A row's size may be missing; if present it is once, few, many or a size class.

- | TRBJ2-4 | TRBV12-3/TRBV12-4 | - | CASSLGGLLYGQYF | TGTGCCAGCAGTTTAGGGGGACTCTTATACGGGCAGTACTTC
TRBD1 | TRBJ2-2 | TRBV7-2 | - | CASSLGQASTGELFF | TGTGCCAGCAGCCTAGGACAGGCCTCCACCGGGGAGCTGTTTTTT
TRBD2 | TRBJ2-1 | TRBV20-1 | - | CSAIPHGREARNEQFF | TGCAGTGCTATCCCCCATGGGCGGGAGGCCCGTAATGAGCAGTTCTTC
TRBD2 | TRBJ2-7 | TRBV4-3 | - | CASSQDGTAGRYEQYF | TGCGCCAGCAGCCAAGATGGAACAGCGGGGCGGTACGAGCAGTACTTC
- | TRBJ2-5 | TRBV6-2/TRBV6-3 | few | CASSNPRSETQYF | TGTGCCAGCAGTAACCCAAGATCGGAGACCCAGTACTTC
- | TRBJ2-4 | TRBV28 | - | CASSSGRPIAKNIQYF | TGTGCCAGCAGTTCAGGACGACCTATAGCCAAAAACATTCAGTACTTC
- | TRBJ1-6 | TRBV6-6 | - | CASILLRQDAFSPLHF | TGTGCCAGCATTCTTTTGCGGCAGGACGCATTTTCACCCCTCCACTTT
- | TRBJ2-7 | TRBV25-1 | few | CASTPCEQYF | TGTGCCAGCACGCCTTGCGAGCAGTACTTC
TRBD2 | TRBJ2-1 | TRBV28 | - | CASSRTSGGFNEQFF | TGTGCCAGCAGCAGGACTAGCGGGGGGTTCAATGAGCAGTTCTTC
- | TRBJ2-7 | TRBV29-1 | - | CSVEGESAGGGYEQYF | TGCAGCGTTGAAGGGGAATCTGCAGGGGGAGGCTACGAGCAGTACTTC
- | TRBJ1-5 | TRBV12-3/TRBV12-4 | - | CASSPVEGHGNQPQHF | TGTGCCAGCAGTCCGGTGGAGGGGCATGGCAATCAGCCCCAGCATTTT
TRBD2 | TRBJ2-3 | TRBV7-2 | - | CASSFRLAASTDMQYF | TGTGCCAGCAGCTTTCGACTAGCGGCAAGCACAGATATGCAGTATTTT
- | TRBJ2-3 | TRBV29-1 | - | CSVGEADPPTDTQYF | TGCAGCGTTGGCGAGGCCGATCCCCCCACAGATACGCAGTATTTT
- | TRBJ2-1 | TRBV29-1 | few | CSVEGATGANEQFF | TGCAGCGTTGAAGGCGCCACGGGGGCCAATGAGCAGTTCTTC
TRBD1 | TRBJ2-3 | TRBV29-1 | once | CSVGGGQGTDTQYF | TGCAGCGTTGGAGGGGGACAGGGGACCGATACGCAGTATTTT
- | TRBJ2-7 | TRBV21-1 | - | CASSKGPAGPYEQYF | TGTGCCAGCAGCAAAGGGCCGGCGGGACCTTACGAGCAGTACTTC
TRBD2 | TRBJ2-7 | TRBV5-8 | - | CASSGFVVSGRKTYEQYF | TGTGCCAGCAGCGGATTTGTGGTTAGCGGGAGGAAAACCTACGAGCAGTACTTC
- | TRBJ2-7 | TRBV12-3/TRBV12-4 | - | CASSPDKAYEQYF | TGTGCCAGCAGCCCAGACAAAGCCTACGAGCAGTACTTC
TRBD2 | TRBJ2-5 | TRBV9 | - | CASTNSGEATQYF | TGTGCCAGCACCAATAGCGGGGAGGCGACCCAGTACTTC
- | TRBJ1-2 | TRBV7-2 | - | CASSLPYKQGYTF | TGTGCCAGCAGCCTACCCTACAAGCAAGGCTACACCTTC
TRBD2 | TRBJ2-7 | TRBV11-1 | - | CASSATSGSVYEQYF | TGTGCCAGCAGCGCCACTAGCGGGAGTGTCTACGAGCAGTACTTC
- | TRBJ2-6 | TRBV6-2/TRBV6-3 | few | CASSSDRNSGANVLTF | TGTGCCAGCAGCAGTGACAGGAACTCTGGGGCCAACGTCCTGACTTTC
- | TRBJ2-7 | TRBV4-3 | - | CASSQRIAGNRNEQYF | TGCGCCAGCAGCCAACGTATTGCGGGGAATAGGAACGAGCAGTACTTC
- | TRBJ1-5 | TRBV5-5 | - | CASSPGEISNQPQHF | TGTGCCAGCAGCCCCGGAGAAATAAGCAATCAGCCCCAGCATTTT
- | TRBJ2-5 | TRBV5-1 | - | CASSLEALSGETQYF | TGCGCCAGCAGCTTGGAGGCCTTAAGCGGGGAGACCCAGTACTTC
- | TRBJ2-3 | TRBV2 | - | CASRRLGSTDTQYF | TGTGCCAGCAGGCGGCTAGGGAGCACAGATACGCAGTATTTT
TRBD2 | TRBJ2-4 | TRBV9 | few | CASSKNSGGVAKNIQYF | TGTGCCAGCAGCAAAAACAGCGGGGGGGTAGCCAAAAACATTCAGTACTTC
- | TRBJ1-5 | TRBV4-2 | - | CASSQEGQGSNVNQPQHF | TGTGCCAGCAGCCAAGAGGGGCAGGGATCGAATGTGAATCAGCCCCAGCATTTT
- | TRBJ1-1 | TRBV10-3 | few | CAISDDNGNTEAFF | TGTGCCATCAGTGATGACAACGGGAACACTGAAGCTTTCTTT
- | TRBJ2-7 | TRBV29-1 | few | CSVEPLAKYEQYF | TGCAGCGTTGAACCGCTAGCGAAATACGAGCAGTACTTC
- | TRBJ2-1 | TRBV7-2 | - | CASRTYSYNEQFF | TGTGCCAGCAGGACTTATTCCTACAATGAGCAGTTCTTC
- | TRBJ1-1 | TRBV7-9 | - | CASSAPGALNTEAFF | TGTGCCAGCAGCGCTCCCGGGGCACTGAACACTGAAGCTTTCTTT
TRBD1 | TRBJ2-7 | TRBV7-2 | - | CASSFTGQDSYEQYF | TGTGCCAGCAGCTTCACCGGACAGGACTCCTACGAGCAGTACTTC
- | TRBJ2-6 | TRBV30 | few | CAWSGQDDGANVLTF | TGTGCCTGGAGTGGTCAGGATGATGGGGCCAACGTCCTGACTTTC
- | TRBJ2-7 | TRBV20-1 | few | CSATLPLPSNSYEQYF | TGCAGTGCTACGCTTCCACTACCTTCCAACTCCTACGAGCAGTACTTC
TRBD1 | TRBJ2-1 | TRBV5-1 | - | CASGDRKNEQFF | TGCGCCAGCGGGGACAGAAAGAATGAGCAGTTCTTC
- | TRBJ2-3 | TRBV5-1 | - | CASNPAGRTAGTQYF | TGCGCCAGCAATCCAGCGGGCAGAACGGCGGGTACGCAGTATTTT
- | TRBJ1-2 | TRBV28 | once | CASSSRYNFPYGYTF | TGTGCCAGCAGTTCGAGGTACAACTTCCCCTATGGCTACACCTTC
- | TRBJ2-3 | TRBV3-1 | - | CASSRDSATDTQYF | TGTGCCAGCAGCAGGGACTCAGCCACAGATACGCAGTATTTT
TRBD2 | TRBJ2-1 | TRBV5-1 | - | CASSLGGLADRYEQFF | TGCGCCAGCAGCTTGGGGGGACTAGCGGACAGATATGAGCAGTTCTTC
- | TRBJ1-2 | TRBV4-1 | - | CASSQPTLYDYTF | TGCGCCAGCAGCCAACCTACTCTCTATGACTACACCTTC
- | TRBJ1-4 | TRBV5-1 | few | CASSPQLSTNEKLFF | TGCGCCAGCAGCCCCCAGCTGTCAACTAATGAAAAACTGTTTTTT
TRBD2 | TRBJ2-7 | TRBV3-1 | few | CASSPGLAGNYEQYF | TGTGCCAGCAGTCCAGGACTAGCGGGAAACTACGAGCAGTACTTC
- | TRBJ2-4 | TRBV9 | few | CASNPGPTLAKNIQYF | TGTGCCAGCAACCCGGGACCGACTTTAGCCAAAAACATTCAGTACTTC
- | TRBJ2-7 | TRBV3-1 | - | CASGYTGLGEQYF | TGTGCCAGCGGTTATACGGGACTTGGGGAGCAGTACTTC
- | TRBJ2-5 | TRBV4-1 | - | CASSHTTGPETQYF | TGCGCCAGCAGCCACACAACAGGGCCAGAGACCCAGTACTTC
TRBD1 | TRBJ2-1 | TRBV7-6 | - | CASSLDSTGVGDEQFF | TGTGCCAGCAGCTTAGACTCCACAGGGGTGGGGGATGAGCAGTTCTTC
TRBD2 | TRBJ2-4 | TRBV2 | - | CASSWTPGLAGAQQYF | TGTGCCAGCAGTTGGACTCCGGGACTAGCGGGAGCACAGCAGTACTTC